This is a list of T cell receptor beta chains from one sample in a study of early T cells in non-severe SARS-CoV-2 infection. TCRdb called the 5' RACE reads again in MiXCR, with one record for every CDR3 protein. The sample consists of just under 65,000 distinct CDR3 sequences, approximately 9.2% of them appearing once. The source was whole blood, collected at baseline. The receptors here all came from an adult who was a healthcare worker with PCR-confirmed SARS-CoV-2 infection or an uninfected control (not recorded which). Both conserved end residues are part of each CDR3. Each record gives: D gene, J gene, clone size, V gene, CDR3 DNA, CDR3 protein. The D gene is left open where the match is weak. A row's size may be missing; if present it is once, few, many or a size class.

TRBD2,TRBJ2-1,NA,TRBV5-4,TGTGCCAGCAGCTTAACATTAGCGGGAGTGGGTGAGCAGTTCTTC,CASSLTLAGVGEQFF
TRBD2,TRBJ2-1,NA,TRBV4-3,TGCGCCAGCAGCCGCGAGCCCGAAGGGACTAGCCTCTACAATGAGCAGTTCTTC,CASSREPEGTSLYNEQFF
NA,TRBJ2-7,few,TRBV5-1,TGCGCCAGCAGCTTGCAGCAGAAATACGAGCAGTACTTC,CASSLQQKYEQYF
NA,TRBJ2-3,many,TRBV6-4,TGTGCCAGCAGTGACTACAGAACCTCAGATACGCAGTATTTT,CASSDYRTSDTQYF
TRBD1,TRBJ2-1,many,TRBV25-1,TGTGCCAGCACCTCCAACCGGGACAGGTGGCTCTTC,CASTSNRDRWLF
NA,TRBJ2-7,many,TRBV9,TGTGCCAGCAGCGTATCCAGGGAGGAGGAGCAGTACTTC,CASSVSREEEQYF
TRBD2,TRBJ2-3,NA,TRBV7-3,TGTGCCAGCAGCTGGCAGGGGACTAGCGGTACAGATACGCAGTATTTT,CASSWQGTSGTDTQYF
NA,TRBJ2-5,NA,TRBV11-3,TGTGCCAGCAGCTTAGGTACGGCGGTAGAGACCCAGTACTTC,CASSLGTAVETQYF
NA,TRBJ2-7,many,TRBV3-1,TGTGCCAATCGCAACCTGACTAGGTCCTACGAGCAGTACTTC,CANRNLTRSYEQYF
NA,TRBJ1-2,many,TRBV6-5,TGTGCCAGCACCACCAAGGGGGGGGCGGTTAACTATGGCTACACCTTC,CASTTKGGAVNYGYTF
TRBD1,TRBJ2-3,few,TRBV9,TGTGCCAGCGGGGACAGGGTATCAGATACGCAGTATTTT,CASGDRVSDTQYF
NA,TRBJ2-2,many,TRBV18,TGTGCCAGCTCACCCGGAGGAGGGGAGCTGTTTTTT,CASSPGGGELFF
NA,TRBJ1-1,NA,TRBV6-4,TGTGCCAGCAGTGCGAGCCTGAACACTGAAGCTTTCTTT,CASSASLNTEAFF
NA,TRBJ2-1,few,TRBV19,TGTGCCAGTAGTATAGTTTCTCGGTGGGGCCCAAACAATGAGCAGTTCTTC,CASSIVSRWGPNNEQFF
NA,TRBJ2-2,few,TRBV7-7,TGTGCTAGCAGCCCCAACCGGGACCTTCACGGGGAGCTGTTTTTT,CASSPNRDLHGELFF
TRBD1,TRBJ2-3,few,TRBV19,TGTGCCAGTAGTTCCCGGACAGGGTTTACAGATACGCAGTATTTT,CASSSRTGFTDTQYF
NA,TRBJ2-3,NA,TRBV9,TGTGCCAGCAGCGCCCGTCCGAGCGGTCGAGATACGCAGTATTTT,CASSARPSGRDTQYF
TRBD1,TRBJ1-1,many,TRBV11-1,TGTGCCAGCAGCCCTCGGACAGGGGTGAACACTGAAGCTTTCTTT,CASSPRTGVNTEAFF
NA,TRBJ2-2,NA,TRBV6-5,TGTGCCAGCAGTTACGGGCAGGGGGAGCTGTTTTTT,CASSYGQGELFF
NA,TRBJ2-2,many,TRBV5-4,TGTGCCAGCAGCCCGCGGGTCACCGGGGAGCTGTTTTTT,CASSPRVTGELFF
NA,TRBJ2-2,few,TRBV6-2/TRBV6-3,TGTGCCAGCAGTTCGCTAGGGTGGACCATCAACACCGGGGAGCTGTTTTTT,CASSSLGWTINTGELFF
TRBD2,TRBJ2-5,many,TRBV2,TGTGCCAGCAGTAAGTGGGCGGGAGAAGAGACCCAGTACTTC,CASSKWAGEETQYF
NA,TRBJ1-3,few,TRBV9,TGTGCCAGCAGCATCGTCGGGGCCCAGACTGGAAACACCATATATTTT,CASSIVGAQTGNTIYF
NA,TRBJ2-7,few,TRBV28,TGTGCCAGCAGTCTCCCCTTTGAAGGAATTATGGCCTACGAGCAGTACTTC,CASSLPFEGIMAYEQYF
TRBD2,TRBJ2-5,NA,TRBV5-6,TGTGCCAGCAGCTTGGTCGCGGGAGACCCCCAAGAGACCCAGTACTTC,CASSLVAGDPQETQYF
NA,TRBJ2-7,many,TRBV5-1,TGCGCCAGCAGCTTGGCAGGCCCCGGCTACGAGCAGTACTTC,CASSLAGPGYEQYF
TRBD1,TRBJ2-7,many,TRBV7-9,TGTGCCAGCAGCGCAGACAGGGAAGACGAGCAGTACTTC,CASSADREDEQYF
TRBD1,TRBJ2-1,many,TRBV19,TGTGCCAGTACTGGGACAGGATGGGGTGAGCAGTTCTTC,CASTGTGWGEQFF
TRBD2,TRBJ2-5,many,TRBV7-7,TGTGCTAGCAGCTTAGCTGGCACTAGCGGCCAAGAGACCCAGTACTTC,CASSLAGTSGQETQYF
TRBD1,TRBJ2-3,many,TRBV27,TGTGCCAGCAGTTTCGACAGGGTTAACACAGATACGCAGTATTTT,CASSFDRVNTDTQYF
TRBD2,TRBJ2-7,many,TRBV4-3,TGCGCCAGCAGCCGAGAACTAGCGGGAGTCTTCGAGCAGTACTTC,CASSRELAGVFEQYF
NA,TRBJ2-2,NA,TRBV11-3,TGTGCCAGCAGCTTAGATTCCTCTCCCGACACCGGGGAGCTGTTTTTT,CASSLDSSPDTGELFF
NA,TRBJ2-1,few,TRBV4-3,TGCGCCAGCAGCCAAGATTACTCCCCGGGACGATACAATGAGCAGTTCTTC,CASSQDYSPGRYNEQFF
TRBD2,TRBJ2-3,many,TRBV9,TGTGCCAGCAGCGTAGGGGTACTAGCGGGCCGCGGGGATACGCAGTATTTT,CASSVGVLAGRGDTQYF
NA,TRBJ2-5,many,TRBV12-3/TRBV12-4,TGTGCCAGCAGTTTATTGGGGGAGACCCAGTACTTC,CASSLLGETQYF
NA,TRBJ2-7,NA,TRBV3-1,TGTGCCAGCAGCCAACTCTTCAGGAAGGGGGTTCTGTACTTC,CASSQLFRKGVLYF
TRBD1,TRBJ2-2,many,TRBV7-2,TGTGCCAGCAGCCCGAGGACAGGGGGCGGGGAGCTGTTTTTT,CASSPRTGGGELFF
TRBD2,TRBJ2-2,NA,TRBV7-8,TGTGCCAGCAGCATTCTAGCGGGAGTTCCCACCGGGGAGCTGTTTTTT,CASSILAGVPTGELFF
NA,TRBJ1-3,NA,TRBV18,TGTGCCAGCTCACCAGTTCCCGGGGTCCCAAGGGGCACATCAGGAAACACCATATATTTT,CASSPVPGVPRGTSGNTIYF
TRBD1,TRBJ1-5,many,TRBV28,TGTGCCAGCAGCTCCGGGACAGGGGTTTATCAGCCCCAGCATTTT,CASSSGTGVYQPQHF
NA,TRBJ2-3,many,TRBV2,TGTGCCAGCAGTGAAACTGGTACCCCTAGCACAGATACGCAGTATTTT,CASSETGTPSTDTQYF
NA,TRBJ2-7,many,TRBV6-2/TRBV6-3,TGTGCCAGCACGCTTGCGGGAAGTTACGAGCAGTACTTC,CASTLAGSYEQYF
NA,TRBJ2-7,many,TRBV5-1,TGCGCCAGCAGCTTGGTTCGGTCGGCGTCCTCCTACGAGCAGTACTTC,CASSLVRSASSYEQYF
NA,TRBJ2-3,NA,TRBV5-4,TGTGCCAGCAGCCCAGAGCTTAGGGATACGCAGTATTTT,CASSPELRDTQYF
NA,TRBJ2-7,many,TRBV2,TGTGCCAGCAGGGCGGACAGCTCCTACGAGCAGTACTTC,CASRADSSYEQYF
TRBD2,TRBJ2-5,NA,TRBV12-3/TRBV12-4,TGTGCCAGCAGTTTCAGGACTAGCGGGGCAGAGACCCAGTACTTC,CASSFRTSGAETQYF
NA,TRBJ2-3,many,TRBV7-3,TGTGCCAGCAGCTGGGGCCAGTACACAGATACGCAGTATTTT,CASSWGQYTDTQYF
TRBD1,TRBJ2-3,NA,TRBV6-5,TGTGCCAGCAGCCTAGGGACAGGGTTCGCAGATACGCAGTATTTT,CASSLGTGFADTQYF
TRBD2,TRBJ2-3,NA,TRBV7-6,TGTGCCAGCAGCCGCTCCATTGTGACTAGCGGGAGGGCAGATACGCAGTATTTT,CASSRSIVTSGRADTQYF
NA,TRBJ2-3,few,TRBV15,TGTGCCACCTCATCCGGGGGCGACGCAGATACGCAGTATTTT,CATSSGGDADTQYF
NA,TRBJ2-1,many,TRBV10-3,TGTGCCATCAGTGAGCTGGACCTCAATGAGCAGTTCTTC,CAISELDLNEQFF
NA,TRBJ2-2,many,TRBV10-3,TGTGCCATCAGTGTGGACAGTACCGGGGAGCTGTTTTTT,CAISVDSTGELFF
TRBD1,TRBJ2-1,many,TRBV20-1,TGCAGTGCTTGTAAGACAGGGATCTCCTACAATGAGCAGTTCTTC,CSACKTGISYNEQFF
NA,TRBJ2-1,few,TRBV6-1,TGTGCCAGCAGTGTCTCGTCTGGAGATGAGCAGTTCTTC,CASSVSSGDEQFF